The clone carrying this TCR beta chain was counted only a few times. The antigen is undetermined. The sample originates from a study of T-cell reconstitution after alpha-beta-depleted transplantation in children. TCRbeta library preparation incorporated unique molecular identifiers. Each CDR3 protein is one row after TCRdb ran MiXCR on the PCR reads. This table holds 530,000 or so distinct CDR3 sequences, about a quarter found once. The CDR3 spans 15 residues. V shed 5 bases and J 4 bases; nucleotides not matched to a gene: 6. Germline V gene sequence: CDR1 LNHNV, CDR2 YYDKDF (reference sequence). Study conclusions and caveats: Some patients' high day-60 TCRbeta diversity was traced to surviving recipient T cells and thymic progenitors. Expanded clones from the graft, numbering several hundred, reportedly supplied alpha-beta T cells about two months after transplant. T-cell counts and diversity at one year following transplant were attributed mainly to newly produced T cells.

This sequence originates from a boy under three years old with Wiskott-Aldrich syndrome, due to receive a stem cell transplant. The rearrangement links TRBV15 to TRBJ2-5, with 11 bases that match TRBD1. The specimen comprised PBMCs, sampled before TCRalphabeta/CD19-depleted stem cell transplant. CDR3 coding DNA: TGTGCCACCAGCCTTCGGACAGGGGGCACAGAGACCCAGTACTTC. This codes for CATSLRTGGTETQYF.